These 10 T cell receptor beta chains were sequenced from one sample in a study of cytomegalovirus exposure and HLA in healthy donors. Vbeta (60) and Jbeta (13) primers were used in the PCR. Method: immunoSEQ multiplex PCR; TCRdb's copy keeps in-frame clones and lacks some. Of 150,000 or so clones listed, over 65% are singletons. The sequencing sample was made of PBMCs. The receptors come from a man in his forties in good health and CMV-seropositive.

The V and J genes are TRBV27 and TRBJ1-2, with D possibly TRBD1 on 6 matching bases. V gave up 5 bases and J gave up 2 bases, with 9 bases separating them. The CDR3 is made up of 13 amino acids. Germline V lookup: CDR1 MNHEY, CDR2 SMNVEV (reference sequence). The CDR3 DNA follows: TGTGCCAGCAGTCCCGGACAGAACTATGGCTACACCTTC. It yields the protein CASSPGQNYGYTF.

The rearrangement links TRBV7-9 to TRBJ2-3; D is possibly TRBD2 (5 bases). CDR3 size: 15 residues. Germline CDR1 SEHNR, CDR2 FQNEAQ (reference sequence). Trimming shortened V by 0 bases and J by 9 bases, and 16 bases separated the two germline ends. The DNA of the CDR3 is TGTGCCAGCAGCTTAGCGTCAAGCGGTGGCGGAACGCAGTATTTT. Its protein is CASSLASSGGGTQYF.

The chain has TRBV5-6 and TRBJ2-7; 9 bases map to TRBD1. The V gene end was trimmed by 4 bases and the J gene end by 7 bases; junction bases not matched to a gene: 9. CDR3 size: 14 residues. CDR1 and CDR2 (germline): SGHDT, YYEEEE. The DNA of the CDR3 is TGTGCCAGCAGCCCTGGGACAGGGCTCCGGGAGCAGTACTTC. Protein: CASSPGTGLREQYF. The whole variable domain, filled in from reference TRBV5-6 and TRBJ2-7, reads DAGVTQSPTHLIKTRGQQVTLRCSPKSGHDTVSWYQQALGQGPQFIFQYYEEEERQRGNFPDRFSGHQFPNYSSELNVNALLLGDSALYLCASSPGTGLREQYFGPGTRLTVT.

This CDR3 is CASSSLGGDRGLSIDTQYF. Here the CDR3 DNA reads TGTGCCAGCAGCTCGTTAGGGGGGGACAGGGGGCTGTCGATAGATACGCAGTATTTT. V gene TRBV13 combines with J gene TRBJ2-3; 12 bases align to TRBD1. Per germline, CDR1 PRHDT and CDR2 FYEKMQ (reference sequence). After removal of 4 bases from V and 5 bases from J, the junction contained 16 bases not matched to a gene. The CDR3 has 19 residues.

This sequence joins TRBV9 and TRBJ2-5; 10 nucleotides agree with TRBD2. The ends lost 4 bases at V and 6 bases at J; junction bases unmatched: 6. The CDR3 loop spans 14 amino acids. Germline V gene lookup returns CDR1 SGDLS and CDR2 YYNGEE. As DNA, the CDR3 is TGTGCCAGCAGCTTAGTAGCGGGAGGCCAGACCCAGTACTTC. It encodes CASSLVAGGQTQYF.

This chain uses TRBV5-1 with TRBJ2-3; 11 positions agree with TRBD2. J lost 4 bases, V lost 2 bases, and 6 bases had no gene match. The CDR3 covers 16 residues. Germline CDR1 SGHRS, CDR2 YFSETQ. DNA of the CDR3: TGCGCCAGCAGCTTAACTAGCGGGAGAACAGCAGATACGCAGTATTTT. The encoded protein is CASSLTSGRTADTQYF.

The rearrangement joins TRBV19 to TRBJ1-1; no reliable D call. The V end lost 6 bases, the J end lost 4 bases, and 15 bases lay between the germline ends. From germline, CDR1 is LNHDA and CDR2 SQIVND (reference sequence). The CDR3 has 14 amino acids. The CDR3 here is CASSPVGFITEAFF. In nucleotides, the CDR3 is TGTGCCAGTAGCCCCGTCGGGTTCATCACTGAAGCTTTCTTT.

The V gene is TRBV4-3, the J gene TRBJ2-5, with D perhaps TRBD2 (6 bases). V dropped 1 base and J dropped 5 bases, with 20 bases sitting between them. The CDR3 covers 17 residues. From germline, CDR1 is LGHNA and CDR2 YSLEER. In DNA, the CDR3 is TGCGCCAGCAGCCAAGGGGGATATGGGACTGTCGGCGAGACCCAGTACTTC. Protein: CASSQGGYGTVGETQYF.

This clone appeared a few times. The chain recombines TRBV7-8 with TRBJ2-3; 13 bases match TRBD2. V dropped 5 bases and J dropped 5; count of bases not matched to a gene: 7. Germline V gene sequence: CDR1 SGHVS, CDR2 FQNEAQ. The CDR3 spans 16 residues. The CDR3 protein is CASSLRTSGSGDTQYF. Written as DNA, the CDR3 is TGTGCCAGCAGCCTTCGGACTAGCGGGAGCGGAGATACGCAGTATTTT.

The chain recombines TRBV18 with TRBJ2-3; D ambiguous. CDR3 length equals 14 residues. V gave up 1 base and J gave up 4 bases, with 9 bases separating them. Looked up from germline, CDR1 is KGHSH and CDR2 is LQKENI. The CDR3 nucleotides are TGTGCCAGCTCACCACTAGCCGCCTCAGATACGCAGTATTTT. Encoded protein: CASSPLAASDTQYF. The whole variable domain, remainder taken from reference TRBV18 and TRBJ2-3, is NAGVMQNPRHLVRRRGQEARLRCSPMKGHSHVYWYRQLPEEGLKFMVYLQKENIIDESGMPKERFSAEFPKEGPSILRIQQVVRGDSAAYFCASSPLAASDTQYFGPGTRLTVL.